One sample yielded the 21 T cell receptor beta chains listed below, sequenced in a study of blood T cell repertoires in COVID-19. This table comes from immunoSEQ multiplex PCR, and its TCRdb copy is limited to in-frame clones, with some not included. The sample contains some 250,000 clones, approximately 84% of which appear only once. Sequencing input: peripheral blood. These receptors all come from an elderly woman with acute or convalescent COVID-19.

The chain combines TRBV3-1 (or the pseudogene TRBV3-2) with TRBJ2-1, with D perhaps TRBD2 (6 bases). V gave up 1 base and J gave up 4 bases, with 14 bases separating them. Germline V lookup: CDR1 LGHDT, CDR2 YNNKEL (reference sequence). The CDR3 sequence is 16 residues long. The CDR3 region is CASSQGGLILYNEQFF. The CDR3 nucleotides are TGTGCCAGCAGCCAAGGGGGACTCATCCTATACAATGAGCAGTTCTTC.

The chain uses TRBV6-5 and TRBJ1-5; 7 nucleotides agree with TRBD1. CDR1 MNHEY and CDR2 SVGAGI come from the germline V gene. The V gene end was trimmed by 9 bases and the J gene end by 4 bases; junction bases not matched to a gene: 9. CDR3 length: 14 residues. DNA for the CDR3: TGTGCCAGTAGACTTACAGGGGTGAATCAGCCCCAGCATTTT. Residues: CASRLTGVNQPQHF.

This chain connects TRBV19 to TRBJ1-2; perhaps TRBD1 as D (5 bases). This CDR3 has 15 amino acids. From germline, CDR1 is LNHDA and CDR2 SQIVND (reference sequence). Between the trimmed V and J ends, which lost 4 bases and 2 bases, there was a span of 14 bases. The CDR3 DNA sequence: TGTGCCAGTAGTACCCAGGGTGTGGGAAACTATGGCTACACCTTC. Translating it yields CASSTQGVGNYGYTF.

The chain links TRBV3-1 (or the pseudogene TRBV3-2) to TRBJ2-7; the match to TRBD2 covers 7 bases. V shed 1 base and J 6 bases; nucleotides not matched to a gene: 6. The V gene's germline CDR1 is LGHDT and CDR2 YNNKEL (reference sequence). This CDR3 spans 14 amino acids. The CDR3 DNA reads as TGTGCCAGCAGCCAAGCACCCACGGGAGGCGAGCAGTACTTC. The encoded protein is CASSQAPTGGEQYF.

The chain has TRBV29-1 and TRBJ2-7; 7 bases fit TRBD1. The CDR3 totals 13 residues. Trimming cost V 7 bases and J 4 bases; bases outside gene matches: 10. Per the germline V gene, CDR1 is SQVTM and CDR2 is ANQGSEA. The CDR3 sequence is CSGRNRGGYEQYF. CDR3 bases: TGCAGCGGAAGAAACAGGGGCGGGTACGAGCAGTACTTC.

This clone was picked up one time. CDR3 DNA: TGTGCCAGCACGGTTACGCTTCAAGAGACCCAGTACTTC. Its translation: CASTVTLQETQYF. The chain recombines TRBV6-5 with TRBJ2-5; D gene uncertain. There are 13 residues in the CDR3. Germline CDR1 and CDR2: MNHEY and SVGAGI. Trimming stripped 7 bases from V and 2 bases from J, with 11 bases between.

The chain couples TRBV7-8 to TRBJ1-2; 8 bases line up with TRBD1. Germline trimming cut 6 bases from V and 2 bases from J; bases unmatched to any gene: 8. This CDR3 is built from 15 residues. The germline V gene has CDR1 SGHVS and CDR2 FQNEAQ. CDR3 sequence (DNA): TGTGCCAGCAGTTCCGTTGACAGGGGAAACTATGGCTACACCTTC. Its protein is CASSSVDRGNYGYTF.

V gene TRBV19 combines with J gene TRBJ2-4, with a possible D match to TRBD1 (5 bases). The CDR3 totals 16 residues. Germline CDR1 LNHDA, CDR2 SQIVND (reference sequence). V was shortened by 5 bases and J by 0 bases, with 14 bases between the two germline ends. The CDR3 nucleotides read TGTGCCAGTAGTGCTACAGGTAACCTAGCCAAAAACATTCAGTACTTC. Protein sequence: CASSATGNLAKNIQYF.

The table lists this clone with a count of one. In nucleotides, the CDR3 is TGTGCCAGCTCACCCTCGACAGGGGGGTCCTACGAGCAGTACTTC. Encoded protein: CASSPSTGGSYEQYF. The chain links TRBV18 to TRBJ2-7, with 9 positions matching TRBD1. In germline, CDR1 is KGHSH, CDR2 LQKENI. V was pared by 3 bases and J by 1 base, with 4 bases of the junction left unmatched. CDR3 length: 15 amino acids.

The rearrangement joins TRBV29-1 to TRBJ1-2, with 8 bases lining up with TRBD1. This CDR3 has 18 amino acids. V gave up 3 bases and J gave up 3 bases; unmatched junction bases: 18. The germline V gene encodes CDR1 SQVTM and CDR2 ANQGSEA. Written as DNA, the CDR3 is TGCAGCGTTGATGACGCGTTAACACAGGGGGTCCAGGACTATGGCTACACCTTC. Protein sequence: CSVDDALTQGVQDYGYTF.

The chain joins TRBV7-7 to TRBJ2-1; 15 bases are shared with TRBD2. The CDR3 consists of 15 residues. V lost 5 bases to trimming and J lost 10 bases; unmatched junction nucleotides: 6. Germline-derived CDR1 and CDR2 are SSHAT and FNYEAQ (reference sequence). CDR3 bases: TGTGCCAGCAGCCCTCTAGGACTAGCGGGAGGGGAGCAGTTCTTC. As protein: CASSPLGLAGGEQFF.

The rearrangement links TRBV5-1 to TRBJ1-2; 8 bases are a match to TRBD1. The V and J ends lost 2 bases and 0 bases, in that order; junction bases with no gene match: 6. Germline V CDR1 and CDR2: SGHRS, YFSETQ. The CDR3 consists of 16 residues. CDR3 in DNA: TGCGCCAGCAGCTTAGGTCCAGGGGGCCCTAACTATGGCTACACCTTC. This gives the protein CASSLGPGGPNYGYTF.

The V and J genes are TRBV28 and TRBJ2-5; TRBD1 might be the D (6 bases). The length of the CDR3 is 17 residues. V was shortened by 2 bases and J by 7 bases, with 23 bases between the two germline ends. In germline, CDR1 is MDHEN, CDR2 SYDVKM. The CDR3: CASSLPNSGTPGGTQYF. CDR3 DNA: TGTGCCAGCAGTTTACCGAATTCCGGGACACCCGGCGGGACCCAGTACTTC.

The chain recombines TRBV19 with TRBJ2-1; 7 positions agree with TRBD2. Trimming took 5 bases from V and 0 from J; bases not matched to a gene: 7. Germline CDR1 and CDR2: LNHDA and SQIVND (reference sequence). CDR3 length: 16 amino acids. CDR3 amino acids: CASSFPAGSSYNEQFF. CDR3 nucleotides: TGTGCCAGTAGTTTCCCAGCGGGGAGCTCCTACAATGAGCAGTTCTTC.

V and J are TRBV12-5 and TRBJ2-3, with 10 bases that match TRBD2. Germline CDR1 is LGHNT and CDR2 is FRNRAP. This CDR3 contains 14 residues. Trimming removed 1 base from V and 6 bases from J; junction bases left unmatched: 1. CDR3 region: CASGLGLAGDTQYF. The CDR3 nucleotides read TGTGCTAGTGGTTTGGGACTAGCGGGTGATACGCAGTATTTT. Drawing the rest from reference TRBV12-5 and TRBJ2-3, the complete variable domain is DARVTQTPRHKVTEMGQEVTMRCQPILGHNTVFWYRQTMMQGLELLAYFRNRAPLDDSGMPKDRFSAEMPDATLATLKIQPSEPRDSAVYFCASGLGLAGDTQYFGPGTRLTVL.

This clone appeared a single time. The gene calls are TRBV7-9 and TRBJ2-2; TRBD2 might be the D (5 bases). With 8 bases removed from V and 1 base from J, the gap between germline ends came to 8 bases. The germline V gene has CDR1 SEHNR and CDR2 FQNEAQ (reference sequence). This CDR3 comprises 13 residues. CDR3 DNA: TGTGCCAGCCGCGAGGGGAACACCGGGGAGCTGTTTTTT. Translation gives CASREGNTGELFF. Full variable domain (remainder filled in from reference TRBV7-9 and TRBJ2-2): DTGVSQNPRHKITKRGQNVTFRCDPISEHNRLYWYRQTLGQGPEFLTYFQNEAQLEKSRLLSDRFSAERPKGSFSTLEIQRTEQGDSAMYLCASREGNTGELFFGEGSRLTVL.

CDR3 DNA sequence: TGTGCCAGCAGCTTGAAGGCTAGCGGGGACTCCTACAATGAGCAGTTCTTC. As protein: CASSLKASGDSYNEQFF. This chain connects TRBV5-5 to TRBJ2-1; TRBD2 matches 9 bases. The V gene's germline CDR1 is SGHKS and CDR2 YYEKEE (reference sequence). V lost 1 base and J lost 0; bases outside the gene matches: 5. This CDR3 has 17 residues. The full variable domain, with the rest looked up from reference TRBV5-5 and TRBJ2-1, is DAGVTQSPTHLIKTRGQQVTLRCSPISGHKSVSWYQQVLGQGPQFIFQYYEKEERGRGNFPDRFSARQFPNYSSELNVNALLLGDSALYLCASSLKASGDSYNEQFFGPGTRLTVL.

DNA for the CDR3: TGTGCCAGTAGTACCCAGGGGGCGCGACAGTTCTTC. This sequence encodes CASSTQGARQFF. V is TRBV19 and J is TRBJ2-1, with 8 positions matching TRBD1. Germline trimming cut 4 bases from V and 13 bases from J; bases unmatched to any gene: 6. CDR1 is LNHDA, CDR2 SQIVND, per germline (reference sequence). There are 12 residues in the CDR3.

The CDR3 bases are TGTGCCAGTAGTAACAGGGCCTCCAATTCACCCCTCCACTTT. Translated, it gives CASSNRASNSPLHF. The chain combines TRBV19 with TRBJ1-6, with D possibly being TRBD1 (6 bases). V lost 4 bases to trimming and J lost 7 bases, with 11 bases between them. The CDR3 runs to 14 residues. The V gene's germline CDR1 is LNHDA and CDR2 SQIVND (reference sequence).

The chain is built from TRBV5-6 and TRBJ2-2; 12 bases align to TRBD2. The germline gives CDR1 SGHDT, CDR2 YYEEEE. Trimming removed 4 bases from V and 6 bases from J; junction bases left unmatched: 10. The CDR3 is 17 amino acids. The CDR3, as DNA: TGTGCCAGCAGCCAAACGACTAGCGGGAGAGACGCCGGGGAGCTGTTTTTT. Protein sequence: CASSQTTSGRDAGELFF.

This chain joins TRBV10-3 and TRBJ2-7; 8 nucleotides match TRBD2. The germline V gene encodes CDR1 ENHRY and CDR2 SYGVKD. V trimming: 6 bases; J trimming: 3 bases; junction bases outside the gene matches: 7. The CDR3 covers 14 residues. The CDR3 here is CAISTGLANYEQYF. The CDR3 bases are TGTGCCATCAGCACCGGACTAGCCAACTACGAGCAGTACTTC.